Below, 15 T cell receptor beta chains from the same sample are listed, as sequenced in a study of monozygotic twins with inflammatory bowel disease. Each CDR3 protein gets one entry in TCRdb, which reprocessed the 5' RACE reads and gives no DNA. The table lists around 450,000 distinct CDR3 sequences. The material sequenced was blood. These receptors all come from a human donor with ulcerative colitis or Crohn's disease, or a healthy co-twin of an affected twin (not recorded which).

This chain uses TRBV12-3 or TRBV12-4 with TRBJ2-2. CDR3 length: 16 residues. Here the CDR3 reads CASSFSRRSNTGELFF.

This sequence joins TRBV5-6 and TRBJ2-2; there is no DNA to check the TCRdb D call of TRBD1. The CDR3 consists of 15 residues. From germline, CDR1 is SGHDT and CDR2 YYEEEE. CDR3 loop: CASRQGASYTGELFF.

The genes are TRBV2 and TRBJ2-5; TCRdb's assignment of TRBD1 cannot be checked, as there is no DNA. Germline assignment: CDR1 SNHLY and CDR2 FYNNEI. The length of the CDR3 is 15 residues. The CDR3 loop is CASSRALAVQETQYF.

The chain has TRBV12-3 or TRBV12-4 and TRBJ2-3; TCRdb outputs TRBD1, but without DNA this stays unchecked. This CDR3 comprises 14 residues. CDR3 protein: CASSPGTDTDTQYF.

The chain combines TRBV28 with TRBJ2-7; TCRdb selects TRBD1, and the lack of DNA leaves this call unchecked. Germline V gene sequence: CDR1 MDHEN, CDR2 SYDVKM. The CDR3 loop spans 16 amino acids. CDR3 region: CASSFPRQYTFYEQYF.

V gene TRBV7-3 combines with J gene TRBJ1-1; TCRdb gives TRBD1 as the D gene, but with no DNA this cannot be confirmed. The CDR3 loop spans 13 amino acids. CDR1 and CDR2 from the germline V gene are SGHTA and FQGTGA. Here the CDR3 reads CASRRQMDTEAFF.

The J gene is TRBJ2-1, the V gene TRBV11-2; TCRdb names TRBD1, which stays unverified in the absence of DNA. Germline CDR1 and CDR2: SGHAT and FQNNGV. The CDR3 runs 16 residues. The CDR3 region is CASSPKQGVHTNEQFF.

The CDR3 protein is CSARTGLAGEEETQYF. The chain combines TRBV20-1 with TRBJ2-5; without DNA, the TCRdb call of TRBD2 cannot be checked. The CDR3 spans 16 residues. Germline V gene data show CDR1 as DFQATT and CDR2 as SNEGSKA (reference sequence).

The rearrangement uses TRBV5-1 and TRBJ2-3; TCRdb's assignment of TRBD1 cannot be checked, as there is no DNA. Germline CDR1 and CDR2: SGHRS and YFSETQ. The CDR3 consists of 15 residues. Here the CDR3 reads CASRPGGAVTDTQYF.

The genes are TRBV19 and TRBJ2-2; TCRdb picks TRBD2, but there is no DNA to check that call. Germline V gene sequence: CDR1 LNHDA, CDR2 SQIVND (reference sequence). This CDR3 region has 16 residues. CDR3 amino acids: CASSIVGEVNTGELFF.

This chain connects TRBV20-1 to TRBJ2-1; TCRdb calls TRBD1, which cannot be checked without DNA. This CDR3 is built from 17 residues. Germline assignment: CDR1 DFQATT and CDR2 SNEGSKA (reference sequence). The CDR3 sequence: CSARDSRQGGSYNEQFF.

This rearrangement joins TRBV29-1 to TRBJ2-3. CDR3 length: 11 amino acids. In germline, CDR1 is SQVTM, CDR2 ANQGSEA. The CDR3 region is CSVSSTDTQYF.

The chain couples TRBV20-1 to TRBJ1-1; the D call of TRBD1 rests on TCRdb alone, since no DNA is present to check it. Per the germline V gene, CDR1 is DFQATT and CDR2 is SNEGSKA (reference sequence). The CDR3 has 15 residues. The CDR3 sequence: CSASGDVLKNTEAFF.

The CDR3 sequence: CASSLDRSGAYNEQFF. V is TRBV7-6 and J is TRBJ2-1; TCRdb's D gene call, TRBD2, goes unchecked for lack of DNA. Germline V gene lookup returns CDR1 SGHVS and CDR2 FNYEAQ. The CDR3 is 16 amino acids.

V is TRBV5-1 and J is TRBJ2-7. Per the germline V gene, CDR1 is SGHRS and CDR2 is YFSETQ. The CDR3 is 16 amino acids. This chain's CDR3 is CASSLAEQIPSYEQYF.